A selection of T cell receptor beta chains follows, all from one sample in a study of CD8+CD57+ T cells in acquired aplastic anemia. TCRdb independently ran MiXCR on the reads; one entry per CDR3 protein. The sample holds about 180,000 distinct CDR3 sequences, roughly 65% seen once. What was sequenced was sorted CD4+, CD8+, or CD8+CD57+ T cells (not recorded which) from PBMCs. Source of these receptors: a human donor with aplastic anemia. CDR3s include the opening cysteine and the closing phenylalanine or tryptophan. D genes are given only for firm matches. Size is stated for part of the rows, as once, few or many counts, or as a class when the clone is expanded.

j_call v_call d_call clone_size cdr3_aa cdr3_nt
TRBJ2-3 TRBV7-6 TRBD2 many CASSIRGEGVDTQYF TGTGCCAGCTCGATCCGGGGGGAGGGAGTAGATACGCAGTATTTT
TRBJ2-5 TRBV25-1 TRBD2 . CASSERSRGREYF TGTGCCAGCAGTGAACGAAGCCGGGGGAGGGAGTACTTC
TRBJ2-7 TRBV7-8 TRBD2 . CASSPRALAGLYEQYF TGTGCCAGCAGCCCTAGGGCACTAGCGGGGTTGTACGAGCAGTACTTC
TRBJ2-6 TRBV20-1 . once CSARVRTPSSGANVLTF TGCAGTGCTAGAGTCCGGACACCGAGCTCTGGGGCCAACGTCCTGACTTTC
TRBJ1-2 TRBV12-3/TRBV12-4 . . CASAIGGDYGYTF TGTGCCAGCGCTATCGGGGGTGACTATGGCTACACCTTC
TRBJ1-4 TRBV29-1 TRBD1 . CSARQGFGEKLFF TGCAGCGCTAGACAGGGATTCGGCGAAAAACTGTTTTTT
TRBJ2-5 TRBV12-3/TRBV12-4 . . CASSFVTETQYF TGTGCCAGCAGTTTTGTTACGGAGACCCAGTACTTC
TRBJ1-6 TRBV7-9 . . CASKAPGNNSPLHF TGTGCCAGTAAGGCGCCGGGAAATAATTCACCCCTCCACTTT
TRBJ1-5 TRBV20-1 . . CSAGGQFNQPQHF TGCAGTGCTGGAGGACAGTTCAATCAGCCCCAGCATTTT
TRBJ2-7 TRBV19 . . CASSFDRNLYEQYF TGTGCCAGTAGTTTTGACAGAAATCTATACGAGCAGTACTTC